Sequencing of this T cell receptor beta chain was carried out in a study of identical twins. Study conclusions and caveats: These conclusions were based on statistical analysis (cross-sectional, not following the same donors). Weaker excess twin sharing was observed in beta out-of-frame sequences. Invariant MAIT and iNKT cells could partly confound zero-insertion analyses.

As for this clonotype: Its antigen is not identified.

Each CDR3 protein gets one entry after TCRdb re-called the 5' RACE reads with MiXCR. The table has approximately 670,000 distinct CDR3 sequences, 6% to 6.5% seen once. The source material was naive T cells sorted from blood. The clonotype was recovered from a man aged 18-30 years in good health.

The CDR3 DNA reads as TGTGCCATCCGTCCTAGCGGGAGGAATGGGGAGACCCAGTACTTC. As protein: CAIRPSGRNGETQYF. J is TRBJ2-5 and V is TRBV10-3; 11 nucleotides agree with TRBD2. Trimming cost V 8 bases and J 5 bases; bases outside gene matches: 10. The germline gives CDR1 ENHRY, CDR2 SYGVKD. The CDR3 length is 15 residues.